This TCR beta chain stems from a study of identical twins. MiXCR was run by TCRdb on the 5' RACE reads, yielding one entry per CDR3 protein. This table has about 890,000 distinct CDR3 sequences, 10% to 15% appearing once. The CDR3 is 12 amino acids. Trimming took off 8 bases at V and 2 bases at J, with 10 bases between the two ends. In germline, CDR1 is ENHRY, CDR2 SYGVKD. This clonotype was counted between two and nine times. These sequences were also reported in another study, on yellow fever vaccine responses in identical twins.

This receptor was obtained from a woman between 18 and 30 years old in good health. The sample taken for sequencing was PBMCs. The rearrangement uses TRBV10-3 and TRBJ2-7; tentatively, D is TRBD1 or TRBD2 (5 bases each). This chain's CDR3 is CAIGGDPYEQYV. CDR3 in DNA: TGTGCCATCGGGGGAGATCCCTACGAGCAGTACGTC.